This TCR beta chain was identified in a study of blood T cell repertoires in COVID-19. Everyone who took part was roughly 18 to 89 years old, and they came from about two dozen US areas. Participants' own reports of clinical history determined their cohort assignment. TCRdb's copy holds only in-frame clones and misses some; the assay was immunoSEQ multiplex PCR. The sample lists 250,000 to 300,000 clones, roughly 90% seen once, with under 2.5% in the top ten. There are 13 residues in the CDR3. V and J are TRBV21-1 and TRBJ1-1; TRBD1, the table's D call, was not compared with the DNA. TRBV21-1 is deemed a pseudogene. The TCR originated in a woman aged 55 to 70 who had recovered from COVID-19. Sequencing used PBMCs or T cells enriched from blood (not recorded which). The chain's CDR3 is CASSPIQNTEAFF. CDR3 bases: TGTGCCAGCAGTCCCATACAGAACACTGAAGCTTTCTTT.